This entry concerns a single T cell receptor beta chain. The antigen is undetermined. Here immunoSEQ multiplex PCR was the method, and the copy in TCRdb shows in-frame clones only, minus some. The table includes 65,000 to 75,000 clones, about 94% detected once. Donors came from a validation cohort of approximately 110 subjects, distinct from the first 666-subject cohort. The sample is drawn from a study of cytomegalovirus exposure and HLA in healthy donors. General study results and limits: The authors listed 150 to 200 TCR beta chains as cytomegalovirus-associated. According to a later analysis, TCR clusters from the first cohort tended to co-occur in the 120 or so validation repertoires. Most TCR sequences proved rare, with some public TCRs found in many donors.

Material: PBMCs. This receptor was identified in a man between 18 and 29 years old in good health and CMV-seropositive.

As DNA, the CDR3 is TGTGCCAGCAGCCCCAGAGGGACAGACTACGAGCAGTACTTC. Translation gives CASSPRGTDYEQYF. V usage is TRBV7-9 and J usage is TRBJ2-7, with 7 bases that match TRBD1. The CDR3 loop spans 14 amino acids. The V and J ends lost 5 bases and 3 bases, in that order; junction bases with no gene match: 7. Germline CDR1 reads SEHNR; CDR2 reads FQNEAQ (reference sequence).